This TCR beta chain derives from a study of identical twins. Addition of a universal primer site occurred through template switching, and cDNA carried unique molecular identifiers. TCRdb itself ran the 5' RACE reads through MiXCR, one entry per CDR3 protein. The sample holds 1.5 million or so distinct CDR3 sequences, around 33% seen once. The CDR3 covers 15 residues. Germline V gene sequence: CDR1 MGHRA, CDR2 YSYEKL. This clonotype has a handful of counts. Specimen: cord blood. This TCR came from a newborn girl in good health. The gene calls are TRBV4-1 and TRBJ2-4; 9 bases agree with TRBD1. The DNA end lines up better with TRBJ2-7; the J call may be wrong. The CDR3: CASSPLGGQGYEQYF. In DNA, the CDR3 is TGCGCCAGCAGCCCTCTCGGGGGACAGGGATACGAGCAGTACTTC.